This record looks at one TCR beta chain sequence and its context. From germline, CDR1 is MNHEY and CDR2 SMNVEV (reference sequence). The CDR3 runs to 16 residues. Losses at the gene ends were 5 bases for V and 2 bases for J; bases not matched to a gene: 9. This entry comes from a study of Ad26.COV2.S vaccination and SARS-CoV-2 variants. Treatment in this sample: 15 to 20 received Ad26.COV2.S at low or high dose, single or two shots; roughly five received placebo; per-sample allocation not given. Sampling was performed 63 days after the first vaccine or placebo injection. Here immunoSEQ multiplex PCR was the method, and the copy in TCRdb shows in-frame clones only, minus some. The table records around 250,000 clones, around 87% of them present only once.

The sequencing used peripheral blood, collected in a trial of Ad26.COV2.S vaccine versus placebo. The receptor comes from a person aged 18-65 years who received the Ad26.COV2.S COVID-19 vaccine or a placebo. J is TRBJ1-1 and V is TRBV27; 9 bases match TRBD1. CDR3 sequence (DNA): TGTGCCAGCAGTCCGCGGGACAGGGAAGGAAACACTGAAGCTTTCTTT. Its protein is CASSPRDREGNTEAFF.